The clone carrying this TCR beta chain was seen only a few times. The sample originates from a study of response to subunit inactivated influenza vaccine. TCRdb reprocessed the RT-PCR reads with MiXCR, giving one entry per CDR3 protein. The repertoire holds about 520,000 distinct CDR3 sequences, with over 25% as singletons. Germline assignment: CDR1 MNHNS and CDR2 SASEGT. This CDR3 region has 14 residues. J lost 6 bases, V lost 5 bases, and 8 bases had no gene match. The clonotype comes from a man between 45 and 60 years old who received an inactivated influenza vaccine. The chain carries TRBV6-1 and TRBJ2-7, with 9 bases lining up with TRBD1. Material: CD4+ T cells sorted from PBMCs, obtained 4 to 6 days after vaccination. This CDR3 reads CASSMGQGPVEQYF. The CDR3 nucleotides read TGTGCCAGCAGTATGGGACAGGGACCAGTCGAGCAGTACTTC.